This is a list of T cell receptor beta chains from one sample in a study of shared clonotypes between healthy human individuals. Profiling relied on immunoSEQ multiplex PCR, and the TCRdb table lists in-frame clones only, not all of them. The sample consists of some 500,000 clones, 96% of them appearing once. Sequencing was done on a sample of naive CD4+ T cells sorted from blood. The origin of the receptors is a woman aged 30 to 39 in good health. Both conserved end residues are part of each CDR3. A D gene is named only where the DNA matches it firmly. Size tells how often a clone was seen (once, few, many) or the class of an expanded clone, and some rows leave it out.

-	TRBV5-1	TRBD2	TRBJ2-7	CASSPLAGDSSEQYF	TGCGCCAGCAGCCCACTAGCGGGAGACTCGAGCGAGCAGTACTTC
-	TRBV5-1	-	TRBJ2-1	CASSLELAGEDEQFF	TGCGCCAGCAGCTTGGAGCTTGCAGGGGAAGATGAGCAGTTCTTC
-	TRBV5-5	-	TRBJ2-5	CASSLGIDSGETQYF	TGTGCCAGCAGCTTGGGCATTGACAGTGGGGAGACCCAGTACTTC
-	TRBV11-3	TRBD2	TRBJ2-1	CASSKTSPYNEQFF	TGTGCCAGCAGCAAGACTAGCCCCTACAATGAGCAGTTCTTC
-	TRBV29-1	-	TRBJ1-1	CSVDKGLDTEAFF	TGCAGCGTTGATAAAGGTTTGGACACTGAAGCTTTCTTT
-	TRBV5-4	-	TRBJ1-2	CASSLASYGYTF	TGTGCCAGCAGCTTGGCCAGCTATGGCTACACCTTC
-	TRBV27	-	TRBJ1-2	CASSLQGEDGYTF	TGTGCCAGCAGTTTACAGGGAGAGGATGGCTACACCTTC
-	TRBV23-1	TRBD1	TRBJ1-5	CASGPGRTGGWSNQPQHF	TGCGCCAGCGGGCCCGGGAGGACAGGGGGCTGGAGCAATCAGCCCCAGCATTTT
-	TRBV2	-	TRBJ1-5	CASNGDGLNQPQHF	TGTGCCAGCAATGGGGACGGCCTCAATCAGCCCCAGCATTTT
-	TRBV13	-	TRBJ1-1	CASSLGRPNTEAFF	TGTGCCAGCAGCTTAGGACGGCCGAACACTGAAGCTTTCTTT
-	TRBV29-1	-	TRBJ1-1	CSVSGPGEAFF	-
-	TRBV2	TRBD2	TRBJ2-3	CASRLKVRTSGRHITDTQYF	TGTGCCAGCAGGTTAAAGGTTAGGACTAGCGGGAGACACATCACAGATACGCAGTATTTT
-	TRBV9	TRBD2	TRBJ2-2	CASNGRESWTGELFF	TGTGCCAGCAATGGGCGGGAGTCTTGGACCGGGGAGCTGTTTTTT
-	TRBV28	-	TRBJ2-7	CASSRAWAGKSYEQYF	TGTGCCAGCAGTCGAGCCTGGGCGGGGAAATCCTACGAGCAGTACTTC
-	TRBV6-1	-	TRBJ2-7	CASTSAGSPVGEQYF	TGTGCCAGCACCTCGGCCGGGAGCCCAGTTGGTGAGCAGTACTTC
-	TRBV28	-	TRBJ2-5	CASSLPGNQETQYF	TGTGCCAGCAGCCTCCCGGGGAACCAAGAGACCCAGTACTTC
once	TRBV10-3	-	TRBJ1-5	CAISESFQTIRNQPQHF	TGTGCCATCAGTGAGTCCTTCCAGACGATAAGAAATCAGCCCCAGCATTTT
-	TRBV11-2	-	TRBJ2-7	CASSAPLGSGEQYF	TGTGCCAGCAGCGCCCCCTTAGGCTCCGGCGAGCAGTACTTC
-	TRBV6-1	TRBD2	TRBJ2-5	CASRVSGPQETQYF	TGTGCCAGCAGAGTTAGCGGGCCACAAGAGACCCAGTACTTC
-	TRBV28	-	TRBJ1-4	CASSVPPVPEKLFF	TGTGCCAGCAGCGTCCCACCCGTTCCGGAAAAACTGTTTTTT
-	TRBV29-1	-	TRBJ2-7	CSVQMQAYGEQYF	TGCAGCGTACAGATGCAGGCTTACGGCGAGCAGTACTTC
-	TRBV7-7	-	TRBJ2-5	CASRPQGSQETQYF	TGTGCCAGCAGACCACAGGGTTCGCAAGAGACCCAGTACTTC
once	TRBV5-1	-	TRBJ1-1	CASSRGGEEVPEAFF	TGCGCCAGCAGCAGAGGGGGGGAAGAGGTCCCTGAAGCTTTCTTT
-	TRBV28	-	TRBJ1-5	CASSSPASPNQPQHF	TGTGCCAGCAGTTCCCCGGCCTCTCCCAATCAGCCCCAGCATTTT
-	TRBV28	-	TRBJ2-7	CASSLRTPTYEQYF	TGTGCCAGCAGTTTACGGACACCAACCTACGAGCAGTACTTC
-	TRBV11-2	TRBD2	TRBJ2-1	CASSLTSGRAGMQFF	TGTGCCAGCAGCCTCACTAGCGGGAGGGCCGGGATGCAGTTCTTC
-	TRBV4-2	TRBD2	TRBJ2-5	CASSQPLLAEEETQYF	TGTGCCAGCAGCCAACCCCTACTAGCGGAGGAAGAGACCCAGTACTTC
-	TRBV6-1	-	TRBJ2-2	CASSRLDANTGELFF	TGTGCCAGCAGTAGACTAGATGCGAACACCGGGGAGCTGTTTTTT
once	TRBV11-2	TRBD2	TRBJ2-7	CASSYTSGAYEQYF	TGTGCCAGCAGCTACACTAGCGGGGCCTACGAGCAGTACTTC
-	TRBV7-9	-	TRBJ2-3	CASSSTGLDTDTQYF	TGTGCCAGCAGCAGCACAGGCCTAGACACAGATACGCAGTATTTT
-	TRBV19	-	TRBJ2-7	CASSPQGSFYEQYF	TGTGCCAGTAGTCCCCAGGGATCCTTCTACGAGCAGTACTTC
-	TRBV6-5	TRBD1	TRBJ2-7	CASSRETGAYEQYF	TGTGCCAGCAGTCGCGAGACAGGGGCCTACGAGCAGTACTTC
-	TRBV5-1	-	TRBJ2-3	CASSLGGQPTDTQYF	TGCGCCAGCAGCTTGGGAGGACAGCCTACAGATACGCAGTATTTT
-	TRBV28	TRBD1	TRBJ2-7	CASRPGQGHTQYF	TGTGCCAGTCGACCGGGACAGGGGCACACGCAGTACTTC
-	TRBV11-2	TRBD2	TRBJ2-1	CASSFLATSEAYNEQFF	TGTGCCAGCAGCTTCTTGGCGACTAGCGAGGCATACAATGAGCAGTTCTTC
-	TRBV7-5	-	TRBJ1-3	CVRSNRISGNTIYF	TGTGTCAGAAGCAACAGGATCTCTGGAAACACCATATATTTT
-	TRBV10-2	-	TRBJ2-5	CASRGSLAHQTQYF	TGCGCCAGCCGGGGGAGCCTGGCCCACCAGACCCAGTACTTC
-	TRBV11-3	-	TRBJ2-7	CASSLGQEYEQYF	TGTGCCAGCAGCTTAGGACAGGAATACGAGCAGTACTTC
-	TRBV12-5	-	TRBJ2-5	CASADGSQETQYF	TGTGCTAGTGCGGACGGGAGCCAAGAGACCCAGTACTTC
few	TRBV5-5	-	TRBJ1-4	CASSLAGYSEKLFF	TGTGCCAGCAGCTTAGCAGGATACTCTGAAAAACTGTTTTTT
-	TRBV5-1	-	TRBJ2-7	CASSLGTTVVPYEQYF	TGCGCCAGCAGCTTGGGGACGACAGTCGTACCCTACGAGCAGTACTTC
-	TRBV2	TRBD1	TRBJ1-1	CASSQDRGAVQEAFF	TGTGCCAGCAGTCAGGACAGGGGGGCAGTTCAAGAAGCTTTCTTT
-	TRBV28	-	TRBJ2-7	CASGRQIYEQYF	TGTGCCAGCGGGCGACAGATCTACGAGCAGTACTTC
-	TRBV18	-	TRBJ1-2	CASSPVPGRINGYTF	TGTGCCAGCTCACCCGTCCCGGGACGGATCAATGGCTACACCTTC
-	TRBV7-9	TRBD2	TRBJ2-3	CASNAGDGNTQYF	TGTGCCAGCAACGCGGGAGATGGAAATACGCAGTATTTT
-	TRBV6-4	TRBD1	TRBJ2-7	CARLWTGGIYEQYF	TGTGCCAGACTCTGGACAGGGGGAATCTACGAGCAGTACTTC
once	TRBV6-4	TRBD1	TRBJ2-7	CASSDLGTGGTSECYEQYF	TGTGCCAGCAGTGACCTAGGGACAGGGGGAACCTCAGAGTGTTACGAGCAGTACTTC
-	TRBV5-1	TRBD2	TRBJ2-7	CASKDREASYEQYF	TGCGCCAGCAAAGATCGGGAGGCCTCCTACGAGCAGTACTTC
-	TRBV5-4	-	TRBJ2-7	CASSLDFPPYEQYF	TGTGCCAGCAGCTTGGACTTTCCCCCTTACGAGCAGTACTTC
-	TRBV6-1	TRBD1	TRBJ1-2	CASSPGTGERYGYTF	TGTGCCAGCAGTCCCGGGACAGGCGAGAGGTATGGCTACACCTTC
once	TRBV18	TRBD1	TRBJ2-2	CASSPLDRRNTGELFF	TGTGCCAGCTCACCACTGGACAGGCGGAACACCGGGGAGCTGTTTTTT
once	TRBV2	TRBD2	TRBJ2-7	CASSWGLAGVNEQYF	TGTGCCAGCAGTTGGGGACTAGCGGGAGTTAACGAGCAGTACTTC
-	TRBV6-6	-	TRBJ1-1	CASSYRAEAFF	TGTGCCAGCAGTTACAGGGCTGAAGCTTTCTTT
-	TRBV19	-	TRBJ2-5	CASSAWDQETQYF	TGTGCCAGTAGTGCCTGGGACCAAGAGACCCAGTACTTC
-	TRBV28	-	TRBJ2-7	CASSLGGIEQYF	TGTGCCAGCAGTCTCGGGGGAATCGAGCAGTACTTC
-	TRBV6-6	-	TRBJ2-7	CASSSGAGGREQYF	TGTGCCAGCAGCTCTGGGGCAGGGGGGCGCGAGCAGTACTTC
-	TRBV7-9	-	TRBJ2-7	CASSPEGRHYEQYF	TGTGCCAGCAGCCCCGAGGGCCGCCACTACGAGCAGTACTTC
-	TRBV6-1	TRBD1	TRBJ2-1	CASRRGTGGNEQFF	TGTGCCAGCAGACGGGGGACAGGGGGCAATGAGCAGTTCTTC
-	TRBV28	-	TRBJ2-7	CASSSLPDEQYF	TGTGCCAGCAGTTCCCTTCCGGACGAGCAGTACTTC
-	TRBV4-1	-	TRBJ2-7	CASSQTGPHSEQYF	TGCGCCAGCAGCCAGACGGGACCGCATTCGGAGCAGTACTTC